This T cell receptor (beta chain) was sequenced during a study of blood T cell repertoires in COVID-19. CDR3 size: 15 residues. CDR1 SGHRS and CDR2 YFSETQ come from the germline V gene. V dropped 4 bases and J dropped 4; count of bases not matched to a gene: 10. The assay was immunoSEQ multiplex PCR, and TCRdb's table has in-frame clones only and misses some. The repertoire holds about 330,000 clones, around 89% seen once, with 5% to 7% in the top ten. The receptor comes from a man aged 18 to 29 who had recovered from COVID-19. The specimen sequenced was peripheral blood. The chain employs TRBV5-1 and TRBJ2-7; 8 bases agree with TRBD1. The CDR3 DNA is TGCGCCAGCAGCCCATGGACAGGGAATAGGTACGAGCAGTACTTC. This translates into CASSPWTGNRYEQYF. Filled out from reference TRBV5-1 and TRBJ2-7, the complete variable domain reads KAGVTQTPRYLIKTRGQQVTLSCSPISGHRSVSWYQQTPGQGLQFLFEYFSETQRNKGNFPGRFSGRQFSNSRSEMNVSTLELGDSALYLCASSPWTGNRYEQYFGPGTRLTVT.